This passage covers 5 T cell receptor beta chains from one sample sequenced in a study of early T cells in non-severe SARS-CoV-2 infection. TCRdb ran MiXCR on the 5' RACE reads and lists one entry per CDR3 protein. The table shows 55,000 to 80,000 distinct CDR3 sequences, with around 10% occurring only once. Material: whole blood. These receptor sequences come from an adult who was a healthcare worker with PCR-confirmed SARS-CoV-2 infection or an uninfected control (not recorded which).

This clonotype was picked up many times. This chain uses TRBV3-1 with TRBJ1-1; D may be TRBD1 (5 bases). The CDR3 runs to 13 residues. Germline assignment: CDR1 LGHDT and CDR2 YNNKEL (reference sequence). V lost 0 bases to trimming and J lost 7 bases, with 9 bases between them. The CDR3 nucleotides read TGTGCCAGCAGCCAAGAGGGACGGCGTGAAGCTTTCTTT. This translates into CASSQEGRREAFF.

This clonotype was found many times. This rearrangement joins TRBV10-2 to TRBJ2-1, with D possibly TRBD2 on 5 matching bases. Germline assignment: CDR1 WSHSY and CDR2 SAAADI. V was clipped by 8 bases and J by 7 bases, with 15 bases between them. CDR3 length equals 13 residues. The CDR3 DNA sequence: TGCGCCAGCCGCCCGGCGGGTAGAAATGAGCAGTTCTTC. Its translation is CASRPAGRNEQFF.

This clonotype was observed a handful of times. This chain connects TRBV5-1 to TRBJ1-4; 8 bases fit TRBD1. The V gene end was trimmed by 7 bases and the J gene end by 2 bases; junction bases not matched to a gene: 7. Germline loops: CDR1 SGHRS, CDR2 YFSETQ. This CDR3 contains 15 residues. The CDR3 DNA follows: TGCGCCAGCTCCTCAGGGGGCCGGACTAATGAAAAACTGTTTTTT. As protein: CASSSGGRTNEKLFF.

Ten or more counts support this clonotype. J is TRBJ2-1 and V is TRBV20-1, with 10 bases fitting TRBD2. The CDR3 is 20 amino acids. Germline CDR1 DFQATT, CDR2 SNEGSKA (reference sequence). V trimming: 4 bases; J trimming: 0 bases; junction bases outside the gene matches: 18. The CDR3 spells CSAIHAYGGASGSSYNEQFF. In nucleotides, the CDR3 is TGCAGTGCTATCCACGCTTACGGGGGGGCTAGCGGGAGCTCCTACAATGAGCAGTTCTTC.

This clonotype was seen many times. This chain connects TRBV30 to TRBJ2-7; TRBD2 aligns across 7 bases. The CDR3 runs 14 residues. The germline CDR1 and CDR2 sequences are GTSNPN and SVGIG (reference sequence). V lost 2 bases to trimming and J lost 0 bases; unmatched junction nucleotides: 4. The CDR3, as DNA: TGTGCCTGGAGTTTGGGGGGGAGCTCCTACGAGCAGTACTTC. Translation: CAWSLGGSSYEQYF.